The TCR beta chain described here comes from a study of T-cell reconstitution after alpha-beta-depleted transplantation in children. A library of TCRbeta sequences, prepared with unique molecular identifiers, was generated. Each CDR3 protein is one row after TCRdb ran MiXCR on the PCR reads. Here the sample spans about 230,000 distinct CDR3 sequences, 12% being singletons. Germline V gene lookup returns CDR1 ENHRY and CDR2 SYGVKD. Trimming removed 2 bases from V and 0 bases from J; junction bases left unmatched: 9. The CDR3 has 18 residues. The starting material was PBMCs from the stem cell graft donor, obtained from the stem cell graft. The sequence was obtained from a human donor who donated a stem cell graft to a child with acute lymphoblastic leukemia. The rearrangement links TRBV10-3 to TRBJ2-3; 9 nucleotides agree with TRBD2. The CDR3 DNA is TGTGCCATCAGTGAGACTGTAGCGGGGGTTTCTAGCACAGATACGCAGTATTTT. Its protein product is CAISETVAGVSSTDTQYF.